This record concerns one T cell receptor beta chain sequence. CDR3 size: 16 residues. V was clipped by 1 base and J by 9 bases; unmatched bases: 8. Per germline, CDR1 LGHDT and CDR2 YNNKEL (reference sequence). The record originates from a study of blood T cell repertoires in COVID-19. TCRdb's copy holds only in-frame clones and misses some; the assay was immunoSEQ multiplex PCR. Among 250,000 to 300,000 clones listed, approximately 87% were seen once. The sequence came from a man aged 55 to 70 who had recovered from COVID-19. The sequenced material came from peripheral blood. The chain uses TRBV3-1 (or the pseudogene TRBV3-2) and TRBJ1-6, with TRBD1 matching over 8 bases. DNA for the CDR3: TGTGCCAGCAGCCAAGTGATCGGACAGGGAATTTCACCCCTCCACTTT. Translated: CASSQVIGQGISPLHF.